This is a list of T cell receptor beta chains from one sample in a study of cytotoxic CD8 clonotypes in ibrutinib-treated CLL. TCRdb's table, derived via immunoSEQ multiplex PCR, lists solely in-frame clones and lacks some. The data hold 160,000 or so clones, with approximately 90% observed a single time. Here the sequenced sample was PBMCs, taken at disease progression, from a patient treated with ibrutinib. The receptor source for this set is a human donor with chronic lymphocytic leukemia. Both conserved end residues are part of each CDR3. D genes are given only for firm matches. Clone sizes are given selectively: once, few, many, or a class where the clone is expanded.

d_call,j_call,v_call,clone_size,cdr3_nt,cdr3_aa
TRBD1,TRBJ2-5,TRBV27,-,TGTGCCAGCAGGCTCGGACAGGGGCAAGAGACCCAGTACTTC,CASRLGQGQETQYF
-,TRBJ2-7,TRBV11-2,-,TGTGCCAGCAGCCCCCGGCTCCGAGGGGAAACCTACGAGCAGTACTTC,CASSPRLRGETYEQYF
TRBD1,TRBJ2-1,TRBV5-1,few,TGCGCCAGCAGCTTAAACACAGGGGGGAGCTCCTACAATGAGCAGTTCTTC,CASSLNTGGSSYNEQFF
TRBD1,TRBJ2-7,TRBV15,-,TGTGCCACCAGCATAAGGACAGGGCCCTACGAGCAGTACTTC,CATSIRTGPYEQYF
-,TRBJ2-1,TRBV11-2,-,TGTGCCAGCAGTTGGACCAGTAATGAGCAGTTCTTC,CASSWTSNEQFF
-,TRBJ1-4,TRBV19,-,TGTGCCAGTTGTACCAACAGGGTCGATGAAAAACTGTTTTTT,CASCTNRVDEKLFF
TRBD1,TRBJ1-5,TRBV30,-,TGTGCCTGGGGACAGGGGTATCAGCCCCAGCATTTT,CAWGQGYQPQHF
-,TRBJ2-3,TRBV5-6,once,TGTGCCAGCAGCTTAATACAGGTGGAGGGCACAGATACGCAGTATTTT,CASSLIQVEGTDTQYF
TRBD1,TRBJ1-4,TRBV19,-,TGTGCCAGTAGTACCCGACAGGGCCAAACAAATGAAAAACTGTTTTTT,CASSTRQGQTNEKLFF
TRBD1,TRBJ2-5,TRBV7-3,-,TGTGCCAGCAGCGCCCGGGGGACAGGGGAAGAGACCCAGTACTTC,CASSARGTGEETQYF
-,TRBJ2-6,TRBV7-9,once,TGTGCCAGCAGCCCCGTATCCGGGGCCAACGTCCTGACTTTC,CASSPVSGANVLTF
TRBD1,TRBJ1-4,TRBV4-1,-,TGCGCCAGCAGCCGCGGGACAGGGACTAATGAAAAACTGTTTTTT,CASSRGTGTNEKLFF
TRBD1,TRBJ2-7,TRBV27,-,TGTGCCAGCAAGAACCGGGACAGGGTTTACGAGCAGTACTTC,CASKNRDRVYEQYF
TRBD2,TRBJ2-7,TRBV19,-,TGTGCCAGTAGTTCGACTAGCGGCCGATCTTCCTACGAGCAGTACTTC,CASSSTSGRSSYEQYF
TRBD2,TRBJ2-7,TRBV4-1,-,TGCGCCAGCAGCCTCCAGACTAGCGGGAGAAGGTACGAGCAGTACTTC,CASSLQTSGRRYEQYF
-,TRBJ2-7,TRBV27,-,TGTGCCAGCAGCGCCGGGACGGGTCGGTCCGAGCAGTACTTC,CASSAGTGRSEQYF
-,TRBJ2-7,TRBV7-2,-,TGTGCCAGCAGCTTAGCCCGGGAGCCCTACGAGCAGTACTTC,CASSLAREPYEQYF
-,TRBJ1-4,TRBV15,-,TGTGCCACCAGTTTTGGCAGGGTAGACGAAAAACTGTTTTTT,CATSFGRVDEKLFF
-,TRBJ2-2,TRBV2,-,TGTGCCAGCATTTCTTCTGAGAACACCGGGGAGCTGTTTTTT,CASISSENTGELFF
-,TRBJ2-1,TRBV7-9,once,TGTGCCAGCAGCTTAGGGTCTTCGAGCTCCTACAATGAGCAGTTCTTC,CASSLGSSSSYNEQFF